The TCR beta chain described here comes from a study of blood T cells in healthy people across ages. CDR3 length: 15 amino acids. Germline V gives CDR1 SGHRS, CDR2 YFSETQ. A second PCR of 7 to 11 cycles used a sample-barcoded 5' primer and a J-beta primer mix. From the 5' RACE reads, TCRdb called clonotypes with MiXCR, one entry per CDR3 protein. The repertoire holds about 680,000 distinct CDR3 sequences, around half seen once, with roughly 34% in the top ten. The material sequenced was blood. J is TRBJ2-4 and V is TRBV5-1; TRBD1 matches 7 bases. The J call may not be correct, given that the DNA end is closer to TRBJ2-7. The receptor comes from a woman aged 55-70 years in good health. CDR3 residues: CASSLAGGHSYEQYF. CDR3 sequence (DNA): TGCGCCAGCAGCTTGGCAGGGGGTCACTCCTACGAGCAGTACTTC.